This T cell receptor beta chain originates from a study of blood T cell repertoires in COVID-19. On the study more broadly: Material from acute and convalescent COVID-19 was sourced from the United States, Italy and Spain. T cells, B-cell-depleted T cells, or PBMCs provided the cDNA or gDNA that served as material.

With 4 bases removed from V and 1 base from J, the gap between germline ends came to 9 bases. The CDR3 has 13 residues. Germline V gene sequence: CDR1 SQVTM, CDR2 ANQGSEA. Original methodology: Reference gene primer amplification gave estimated nucleated cell counts. Here immunoSEQ multiplex PCR was the method, and the copy in TCRdb shows in-frame clones only, minus some. V and J calls and clone size follow that table, whereas D and trimming were derived from the DNA. The sample consists of around 170,000 clones, roughly 84% of them appearing once. This chain links TRBV29-1 with TRBJ2-3, with a weak D call TRBD1 (6 bases). This clonotype was sampled from a man in his late teens or twenties with active or convalescent COVID-19. The specimen was peripheral blood. As DNA, the CDR3 is TGCAGCGTTGTTAGGACAGGCACAGATACGCAGTATTTT. It translates to CSVVRTGTDTQYF.